This entry concerns a single T cell receptor beta chain. Its antigen is not yet known. No base qualities exist here, and no much larger clone lies one base off it. The sample is drawn from a study of cytomegalovirus exposure and HLA in healthy donors (dated by TCRdb to about 2017). Concerning the study at large: An earlier analysis of approximately 640 of the donors reported 250 to 350 Gb of sequence data and roughly 100 million unique TCR beta sequences from approximately 180 million T cells. Approximately 300 gigabases of sequencing data and approximately 91 million unique TCR sequences made up an early release that covered 500 to 700 HLA-typed donors. Among the roughly 370 genotyped donors, under 90% belonged to the genetic ancestry cluster associated with self-reported Caucasian donors. The aim of the study was to test whether cataloging public T cell receptors could identify signatures of past pathogen exposure. The T cell repertoires of 666 subjects were profiled by immunosequencing and related to cytomegalovirus serostatus. Along with the roughly 710-subject first cohort, a separate validation cohort of over 90 different subjects was used. The study combined high-throughput TCR immunosequencing, statistical association of individual TCRs with disease status, and machine learning to predict cytomegalovirus infection status. A later analysis re-examined previously published TCR beta repertoires from 610 or so donors and added high-resolution HLA genotyping to investigate patterns of TCR occurrence. Rather than using new phenotypic data, the later analysis identified candidate immune exposures from TCR beta sequences and from how often those sequences occurred across donors. An earlier analysis of some 500 of the donors used high-throughput TCR beta sequencing to judge whether each TCR beta V gene segment behaved as functional or pseudogenic. Donor age, sex, ethnicity and CMV serostatus were compiled together with the repertoire data. A later genetic analysis took genome-wide SNP genotypes for about 60% of the roughly 670 donors and used that subset as a discovery cohort. Every repertoire in the discovery cohort had been generated on one and the same sequencing platform. HLA typing included class I and class II loci at four-digit resolution. The number of typed donors differed by locus: roughly 620-640 for A, B, C, DRB1 and DQB1; 522 for DQA1; 606 for DPA1; and around 450 for DPB1. Roughly five DR-DQ haplotypes were treated as single units for association and clustering because of strong linkage in the cohort. Among some 400 genotyped donors of the cohort, an average of approximately 240,000 unique TCR beta nucleotide sequences was sequenced per donor, of which roughly 17% were non-productive.

The library was produced with the immunoSEQ multiplex PCR assay. For the multiplex PCR, a mixture combining 60 forward primers for TCR Vbeta segments and 13 reverse primers for TCR Jbeta segments was used. Amplification of the CDR3 region of rearranged TCR beta genes was performed with a multiplex PCR assay on genomic DNA. On the Illumina HiSeq System, the amplified TCR beta libraries were sequenced as 87-base-pair reads. The paper's data handling went like this. In a later analysis, tens of millions of unique TCR beta chains were counted across the 500 to 700 repertoires, and about 9.9 million of these chains were shared by at least two donors. Raw reads were error-corrected and collapsed into unique sequences by a nearest-neighbor algorithm in which closely related sequences were merged to remove PCR and sequencing errors. Alignment of CDR3 sequences to IMGT reference sequences was used to assign V, D and J gene segments. For a sequence to be retained, a match of at least six nucleotides was required to both a V gene segment and a J gene segment. A rearrangement counted as productive if the CDR3 had no stop codons and remained in frame with V and J, and every other rearrangement counted as non-productive. CDR3 was defined by IMGT convention, running from the second conserved V-encoded cysteine to the conserved J-encoded phenylalanine. Sequences without an unambiguous match to a single V gene segment were excluded from the earlier analysis of 450 to 650 of the donors. An earlier analysis of a few hundred of the donors called V segments functional above 56.7% productive rearrangements and segregating when the between-donor standard deviation exceeded 5%. A statistical classification framework was developed to diagnose cytomegalovirus status using the catalog of TCR beta chain sequences. A later analysis assigned V and J genes by comparing TCR nucleotide sequences with IMGT/GENE-DB human TR gene sequences. In a later analysis, CDR3 sequences and most-parsimonious VDJ recombination scenarios were assigned using the TCRdist pipeline. In a later analysis, each TCR beta chain was defined by its CDR3 amino acid sequence together with its V-gene family, and reads without a unique V-gene family were excluded. A later analysis removed 550 to 650 highly shared, low-generation-probability nucleotide sequences to deal with suspected cross-contamination and a sequencing artifact. A later analysis calculated a clonal expansion index for each public chain from normalized within-repertoire ranks of inferred template counts. Generation probabilities in a later analysis came from a VDJ recombination model fitted to out-of-frame rearrangements, and those results were checked against IGoR. A later analysis scored TCR-TCR, TCR-HLA and TCR-CMV co-occurrence with hypergeometric tests, applying a repertoire-size bias correction to TCR pairs. False discovery rates were estimated in a later analysis by permuting HLA or CMV assignments 20 times. In a later analysis, co-occurring TCRs were grouped using DBSCAN, with TCRdist sequence similarity added in when clustering inside HLA-allele-positive subsets. For co-occurrence clustering, repertoires with fewer than 30,000 or more than 120,000 public chains were excluded, along with roughly 5 repertoires with anomalous nucleotide sharing. Here the immuneACCESS table is served through TCRdb, limited to in-frame sequences with V and J called. Missing clones are a known gap in these copies; in checked studies unresolved V genes cover under half, and the rest lacks a known reason. V and J calls and clone size are as listed in that table; D and trimming were resolved from the DNA. Within this sample are 130,000 or so clones, with 70% to 80% of them counted one time only. The leading ten clones occupy around 1.6% of the sample.

The CDR3, cysteine through phenylalanine, is 13 amino acids long. Only the CDR3 DNA is retained, 39 bases long and in frame from the first base. From a lookup of the germline V gene (reference sequence), CDR1 and CDR2 are MNHNY and SVGAGI. V was cut back by 7 bases and J by 4 bases, leaving a gap of 13 bases between them. Beyond this particular receptor, the publication reports: Immune exposure information for the cohort was limited to CMV serostatus. An association between a missense DCLRE1C variant and V-gene and J-gene trimming of TCR beta chains was found in a later genetic analysis and replicated in an independent cohort. In a later genetic analysis, fewer N-insertions in productive TCRs were reported among donors in an Asian-associated ancestry cluster than the roughly 700-donor mean. Because some donors lacked HLA typing at each locus, the association tests relied only on the typed subset. The authors suggested that the approach could potentially be extended to other disease states and immunological phenotypes. When HLA alleles, especially DR and DQ, strongly co-occurred, TCR associations were difficult to assign to individual alleles. In a later analysis, around 17,000 TCR beta sequences were associated with specific HLA alleles at a false discovery rate of 0.05. Because the 87-base-pair reads could not distinguish some IMGT-functional V segments, including TRBV6-2 and TRBV6-3, those segments were excluded. Approximately 18 rarely observed V segments, including chromosome 9 orphons, were excluded from the earlier analysis of almost 600 of the donors because counts were too low. In vitro tests confirmed that a few of the cytomegalovirus-associated TCR beta chains recognize cytomegalovirus antigens. According to a later analysis, parvovirus B19, influenza, CMV and Epstein-Barr virus appeared linked to several top co-occurrence clusters. The cohort was sequenced for TCR beta chains only, and without alpha or paired-chain data the features that could be detected were limited. In both the original and validation cohorts, the classifier was reported to diagnose cytomegalovirus status with high specificity and sensitivity. A group of highly shared sequence variants was considered likely to be a technical artifact of the sequencing pipeline. According to a later analysis, TCR association rates differed among HLA loci, with DRB1 alleles showing the most associated TCRs and HLA-C alleles showing the fewest. Linkage disequilibrium might explain the correlated functional status among segregating V segments, but an unknown experimental factor could not be ruled out. The study gave a list of 150 to 200 TCR beta chains associated with cytomegalovirus. In an earlier analysis of approximately 590 of the donors, most TCR beta V segments appeared in productive rearrangements about 87% or about 30% of the time, broadly matching IMGT annotations. A further reported finding was that TCR beta sequences accurately predicted the HLA-A and HLA-B alleles for most subjects in the first cohort. Most TCR sequences were observed very rarely across donors, whereas some public TCRs were present in many individuals. Presence/absence analyses assumed roughly uniform sequencing depth across donors, an assumption that may not hold. In a later analysis, HLA-associated TCR beta chains showed more clonal expansion and lower generation probabilities than non-associated chains that were equally common. In a later analysis, most CMV-associated TCR beta chains were found to appear HLA-restricted, with HLA associations seemingly driven largely by CMV exposure.

The cohort comprised around 700 healthy bone marrow donors. All cohort members were sampled while nominally healthy, although unrecorded immune exposures were likely present. The donor was CMV seronegative and belonged to the group of 350 to 400 seronegative cohort members. A peripheral blood sample was collected from each donor, and TCR beta sequencing was performed on peripheral blood mononuclear cells. Genomic DNA extraction from the blood cell samples was performed with the Qiagen DNeasy Blood Extraction Kit. Sequences were obtained from PBMCs. In this chain, TRBV6-6 is recombined with TRBJ1-1; D gene: possibly TRBD1, on 6 matching bases. This clonotype originated in a female donor in good health and CMV-seronegative. CDR3 loop: CASTQGSFTEAFF. In nucleotide form, the sequence is TGTGCCAGCACACAGGGCTCTTTCACTGAAGCTTTCTTT.